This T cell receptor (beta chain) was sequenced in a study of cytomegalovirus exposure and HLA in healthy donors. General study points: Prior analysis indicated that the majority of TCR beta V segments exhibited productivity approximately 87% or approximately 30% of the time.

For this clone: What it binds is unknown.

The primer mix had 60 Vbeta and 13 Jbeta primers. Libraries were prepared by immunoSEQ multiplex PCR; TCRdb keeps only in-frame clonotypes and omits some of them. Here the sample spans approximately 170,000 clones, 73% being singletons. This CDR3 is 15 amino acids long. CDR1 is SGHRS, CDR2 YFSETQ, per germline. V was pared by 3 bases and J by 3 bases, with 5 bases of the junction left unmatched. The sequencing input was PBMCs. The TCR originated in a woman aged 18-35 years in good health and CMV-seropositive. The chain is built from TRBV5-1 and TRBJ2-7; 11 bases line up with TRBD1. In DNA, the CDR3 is TGCGCCAGCAGCTGGGGGACAGGGGGAGTCTACGAGCAGTACTTC. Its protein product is CASSWGTGGVYEQYF.